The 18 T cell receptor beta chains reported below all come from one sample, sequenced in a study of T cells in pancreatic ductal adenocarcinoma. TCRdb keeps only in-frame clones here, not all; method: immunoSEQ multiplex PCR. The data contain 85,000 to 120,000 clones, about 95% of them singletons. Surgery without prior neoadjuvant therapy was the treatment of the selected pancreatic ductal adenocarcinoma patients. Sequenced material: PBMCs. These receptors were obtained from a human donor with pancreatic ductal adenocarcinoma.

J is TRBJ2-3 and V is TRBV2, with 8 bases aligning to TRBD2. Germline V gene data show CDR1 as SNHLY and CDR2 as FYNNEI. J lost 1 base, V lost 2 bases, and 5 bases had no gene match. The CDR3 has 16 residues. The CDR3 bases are TGTGCCAGCAGTGAATTATTTAGCGGGGGCACAGATACGCAGTATTTT. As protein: CASSELFSGGTDTQYF.

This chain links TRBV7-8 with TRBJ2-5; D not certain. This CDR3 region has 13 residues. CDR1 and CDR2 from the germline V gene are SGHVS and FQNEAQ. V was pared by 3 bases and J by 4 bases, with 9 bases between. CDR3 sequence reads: CASSFGISETQYF. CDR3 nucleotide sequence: TGTGCCAGCAGCTTCGGTATTTCAGAGACCCAGTACTTC.

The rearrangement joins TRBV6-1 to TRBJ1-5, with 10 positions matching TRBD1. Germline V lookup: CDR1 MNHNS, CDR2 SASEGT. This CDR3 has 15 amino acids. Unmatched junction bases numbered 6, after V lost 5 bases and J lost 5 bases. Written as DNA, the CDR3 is TGTGCCAGCAGTTTAATTGGGACAGGGGATCAGCCCCAGCATTTT. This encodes CASSLIGTGDQPQHF.

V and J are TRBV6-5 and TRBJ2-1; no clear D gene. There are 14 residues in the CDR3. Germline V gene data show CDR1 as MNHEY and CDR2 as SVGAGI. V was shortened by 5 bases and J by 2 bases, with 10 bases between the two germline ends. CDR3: CASSRGRAYNEQFF. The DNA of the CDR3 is TGTGCCAGCAGTCGTGGCCGGGCCTACAATGAGCAGTTCTTC.

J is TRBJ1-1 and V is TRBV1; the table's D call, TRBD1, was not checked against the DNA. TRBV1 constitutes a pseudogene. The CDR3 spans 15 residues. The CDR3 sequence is CTSSPGRHMNTEAFF. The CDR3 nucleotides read TGCACCAGCAGCCCCGGCAGACACATGAACACTGAAGCTTTCTTT.

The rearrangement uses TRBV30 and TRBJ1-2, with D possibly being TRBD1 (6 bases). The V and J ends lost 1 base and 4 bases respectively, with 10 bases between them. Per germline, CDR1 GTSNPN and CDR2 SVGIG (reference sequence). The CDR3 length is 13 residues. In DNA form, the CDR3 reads TGTGCCTGGAGTGCCGACAGGAGCTATGGCTACACCTTC. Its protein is CAWSADRSYGYTF.

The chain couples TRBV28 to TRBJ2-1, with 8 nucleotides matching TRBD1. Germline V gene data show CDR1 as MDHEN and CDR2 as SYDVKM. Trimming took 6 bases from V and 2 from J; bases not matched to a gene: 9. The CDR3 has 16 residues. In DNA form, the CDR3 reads TGTGCCAGCAGGACCCCAGGGGGCGTCCCCTACAATGAGCAGTTCTTC. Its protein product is CASRTPGGVPYNEQFF.

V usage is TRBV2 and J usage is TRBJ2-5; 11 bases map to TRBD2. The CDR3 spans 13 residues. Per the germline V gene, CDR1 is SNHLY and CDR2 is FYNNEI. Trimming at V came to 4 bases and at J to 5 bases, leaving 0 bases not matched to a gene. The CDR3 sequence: CASSGLAGETQYF. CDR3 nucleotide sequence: TGTGCCAGCAGTGGACTAGCGGGGGAGACCCAGTACTTC. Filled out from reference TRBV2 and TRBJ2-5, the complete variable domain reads EPEVTQTPSHQVTQMGQEVILRCVPISNHLYFYWYRQILGQKVEFLVSFYNNEISEKSEIFDDQFSVERPDGSNFTLKIRSTKLEDSAMYFCASSGLAGETQYFGPGTRLLVL.

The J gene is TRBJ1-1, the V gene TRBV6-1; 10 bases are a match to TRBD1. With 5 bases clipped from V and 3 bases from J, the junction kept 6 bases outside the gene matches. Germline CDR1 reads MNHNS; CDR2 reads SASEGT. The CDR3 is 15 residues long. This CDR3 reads CASSSRTGGYTEAFF. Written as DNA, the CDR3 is TGTGCCAGCAGTTCTCGGACAGGGGGATACACTGAAGCTTTCTTT.

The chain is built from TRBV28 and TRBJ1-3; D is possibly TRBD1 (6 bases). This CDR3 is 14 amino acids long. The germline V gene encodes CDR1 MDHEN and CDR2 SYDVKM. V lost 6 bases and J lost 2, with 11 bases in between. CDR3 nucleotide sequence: TGTGCCAGCAGGTCAGGGGTAGCTGGAAACACCATATATTTT. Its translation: CASRSGVAGNTIYF. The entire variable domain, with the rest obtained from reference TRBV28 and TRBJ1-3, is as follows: DVKVTQSSRYLVKRTGEKVFLECVQDMDHENMFWYRQDPGLGLRLIYFSYDVKMKEKGDIPEGYSVSREKKERFSLILESASTNQTSMYLCASRSGVAGNTIYFGEGSWLTVV.

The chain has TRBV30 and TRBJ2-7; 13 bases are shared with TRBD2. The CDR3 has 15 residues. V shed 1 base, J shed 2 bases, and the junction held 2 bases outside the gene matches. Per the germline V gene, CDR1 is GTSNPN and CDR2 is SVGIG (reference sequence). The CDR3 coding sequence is TGTGCCTGGAGTGCACTAGCGGGAGGGACCTACGAGCAGTACTTC. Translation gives CAWSALAGGTYEQYF.

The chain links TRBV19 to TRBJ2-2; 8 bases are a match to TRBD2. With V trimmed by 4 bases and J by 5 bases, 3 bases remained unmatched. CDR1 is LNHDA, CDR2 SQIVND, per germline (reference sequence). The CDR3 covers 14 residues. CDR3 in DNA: TGTGCCAGTAGTAGCGGGAGGACGACCGGGGAGCTGTTTTTT. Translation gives CASSSGRTTGELFF.

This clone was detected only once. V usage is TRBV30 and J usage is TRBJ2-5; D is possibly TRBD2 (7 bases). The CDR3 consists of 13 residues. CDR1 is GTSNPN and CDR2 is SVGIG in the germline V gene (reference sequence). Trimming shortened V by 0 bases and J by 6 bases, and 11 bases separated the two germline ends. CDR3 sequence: CAWSVGGGKTQYF. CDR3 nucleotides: TGTGCCTGGAGTGTAGGGGGGGGCAAGACCCAGTACTTC.

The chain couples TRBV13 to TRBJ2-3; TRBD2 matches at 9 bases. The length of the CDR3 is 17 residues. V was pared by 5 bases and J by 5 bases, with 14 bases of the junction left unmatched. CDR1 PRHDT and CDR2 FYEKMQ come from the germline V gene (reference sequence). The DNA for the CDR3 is TGTGCCAGCAGCGGACTATTAGCGGGAGAGGGCTTAGATACGCAGTATTTT. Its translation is CASSGLLAGEGLDTQYF.

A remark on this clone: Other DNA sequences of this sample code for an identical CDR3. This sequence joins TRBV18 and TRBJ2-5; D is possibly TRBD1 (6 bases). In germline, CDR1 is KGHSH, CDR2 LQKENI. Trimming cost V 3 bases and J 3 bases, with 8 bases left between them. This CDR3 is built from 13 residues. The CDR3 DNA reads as TGTGCCAGCTCACCCAGGGGAAAAGAGACCCAGTACTTC. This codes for CASSPRGKETQYF.

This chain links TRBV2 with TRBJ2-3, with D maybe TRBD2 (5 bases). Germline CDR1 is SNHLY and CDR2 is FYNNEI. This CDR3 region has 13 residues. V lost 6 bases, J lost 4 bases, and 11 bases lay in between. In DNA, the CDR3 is TGTGCCAGCAGCCGGACTCGAGCAGATACGCAGTATTTT. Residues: CASSRTRADTQYF. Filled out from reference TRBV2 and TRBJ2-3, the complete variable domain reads EPEVTQTPSHQVTQMGQEVILRCVPISNHLYFYWYRQILGQKVEFLVSFYNNEISEKSEIFDDQFSVERPDGSNFTLKIRSTKLEDSAMYFCASSRTRADTQYFGPGTRLTVL.

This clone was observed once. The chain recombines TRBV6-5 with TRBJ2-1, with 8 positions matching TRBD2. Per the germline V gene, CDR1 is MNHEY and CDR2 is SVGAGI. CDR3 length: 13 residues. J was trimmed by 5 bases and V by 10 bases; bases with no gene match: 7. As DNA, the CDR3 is TGTGCCACCAGGACTAGCCTTCACAATGAGCAGTTCTTC. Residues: CATRTSLHNEQFF.

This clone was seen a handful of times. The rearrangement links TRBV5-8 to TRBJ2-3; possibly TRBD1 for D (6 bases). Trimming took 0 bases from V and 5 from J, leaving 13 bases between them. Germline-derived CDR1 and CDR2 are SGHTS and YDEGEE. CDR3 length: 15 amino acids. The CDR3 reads CASSLELAGVDTQYF. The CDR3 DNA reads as TGTGCCAGCAGCTTGGAGTTGGCAGGGGTAGATACGCAGTATTTT.